Listed here are 10 T cell receptor beta chains from one sample, sequenced in a study of metastatic and nonmetastatic thyroid tumors. Treatment of any kind had been given to no patient before thyroid surgery. TCRdb recomputed clones from the PCR reads via MiXCR. The table includes some 21,000 clones, roughly 30% detected once. Material for sequencing was tumor tissue. The receptors derive from a male donor with papillary thyroid cancer or a benign thyroid nodule (not recorded which). Some clones in this sample may be carry-over from other donors' samples.

This clone was recorded at least ten times. V and J are TRBV20-1 and TRBJ2-3; perhaps TRBD2 as D (5 bases). Germline V gene sequence: CDR1 DFQATT, CDR2 SNEGSKA (reference sequence). The CDR3 sequence is 11 residues long. The CDR3, as DNA: TGCGGGAGCGGCCACACAGATACGCAGTATTTT. Translating gives CGSGHTDTQYF.

This clone is medium-sized within its sample. The J gene is TRBJ1-1, the V gene TRBV28; D is undetermined. The CDR3 covers 16 residues. Germline V gives CDR1 MDHEN, CDR2 SYDVKM. V lost 10 bases and J lost 0, with 21 bases in between. In DNA, the CDR3 is TGTGCCACCAAGTCTACCACTATGGGCATGAACACTGAAGCTTTCTTT. This gives the protein CATKSTTMGMNTEAFF. Complete variable domain (other parts from reference TRBV28 and TRBJ1-1): DVKVTQSSRYLVKRTGEKVFLECVQDMDHENMFWYRQDPGLGLRLIYFSYDVKMKEKGDIPEGYSVSREKKERFSLILESASTNQTSMYLCATKSTTMGMNTEAFFGQGTRLTVV.

This chain uses TRBV6-2 or TRBV6-3 with TRBJ2-1; tentative D call: TRBD1 (5 bases). Trimming removed 0 bases at V and 16 bases at J, with 16 bases between. The CDR3 loop spans 13 amino acids. Per germline, CDR1 MNHEY and CDR2 SVGEGT. CDR3 sequence: CASSYSKGQGTFF. The CDR3 DNA sequence: TGTGCCAGCAGTTACTCGAAAGGGCAGGGAACCTTCTTC.

This clone was counted only a few times. This rearrangement joins TRBV11-2 to TRBJ2-7, with D possibly TRBD1 on 6 matching bases. This CDR3 contains 14 residues. With 5 bases removed from V and 0 bases from J, the gap between germline ends came to 11 bases. Germline assignment: CDR1 SGHAT and CDR2 FQNNGV. The CDR3 is CASSIRDNSYEQYF. CDR3 DNA sequence: TGTGCCAGCAGCATCCGGGACAACTCCTACGAGCAGTACTTC.

This clone has just a few counts. Compared with germline, one end of the junction differs, possibly owing to a read error. The rearrangement links TRBV7-8 to TRBJ2-7; 10 positions agree with TRBD2. This CDR3 is 15 amino acids long. Germline V lookup: CDR1 SGHVS, CDR2 FQNEAQ. The CDR3 DNA reads TGTGTCAGCAGCCGCACTAGCGGGACGAGCTACGAGCAATACTTC. The encoded protein is CVSSRTSGTSYEQYF.

This clone appeared a few times. This chain uses TRBV6-1 with TRBJ1-2; TRBD1 might be the D (5 bases). Germline CDR1 MNHNS, CDR2 SASEGT. There are 12 residues in the CDR3. V dropped 7 bases and J dropped 6 bases, with 12 bases sitting between them. The CDR3 nucleotides are TGTGCCAGCACCTATATGGGGGATGGCTACACCTTC. This gives the protein CASTYMGDGYTF.

This chain connects TRBV6-1 to TRBJ2-1; 9 nucleotides align to TRBD2. The CDR3 totals 13 residues. Looked up from germline, CDR1 is MNHNS and CDR2 is SASEGT. V was clipped by 10 bases and J by 6 bases; unmatched bases: 7. CDR3 coding DNA: TGTGCCATAGCGGGAGCAAGTTTCAATGAGCAGTTCTTC. Protein product: CAIAGASFNEQFF.

In its sample, this clone was seen a few times. The chain recombines TRBV12-3 or TRBV12-4 with TRBJ1-1, with TRBD1 identical over 7 bases. V was clipped by 5 bases and J by 1 base; unmatched bases: 4. This CDR3 contains 14 residues. The CDR3 coding sequence is TGTGCCAGCAGTCCGGACAGGCAGAACACTGAAGCTTTCTTT. It codes for CASSPDRQNTEAFF.

Only a few counts were recorded for this clone. The chain couples TRBV2 to TRBJ2-1; 8 bases align to TRBD1. V trimming: 6 bases; J trimming: 3 bases; junction bases outside the gene matches: 4. There are 14 residues in the CDR3. In germline, CDR1 is SNHLY, CDR2 FYNNEI. Written as DNA, the CDR3 is TGTGCCAGCAGAGGACAGGGACACTACAATGAGCAGTTCTTC. This encodes CASRGQGHYNEQFF.

The chain links TRBV12-3 or TRBV12-4 to TRBJ2-7; no definite D call. This CDR3 spans 13 amino acids. V was clipped by 8 bases and J by 3 bases, with 14 bases between them. This CDR3 reads CASSLSPGYEQYF. CDR3 DNA sequence: TGTGCCAGCTCCCTATCGCCCGGCTACGAGCAGTACTTC.